Described below is a single TCR beta chain sequence and its context. The source of the sample is a study of blood T cell repertoires in COVID-19. In the authors' methods: Nucleated cell counts were estimated from reference gene primer amplification. Method: immunoSEQ multiplex PCR; TCRdb's copy keeps in-frame clones and lacks some. The DNA was the basis for D and trimming; V, J and clone size are from that table. Among about 98,000 clones listed, 82% were seen once. With 5 bases removed from V and 3 bases from J, the gap between germline ends came to 17 bases. The germline CDR1 and CDR2 sequences are MGHDK and SYGVNS. This CDR3 region has 15 residues.

The rearrangement uses TRBV25-1 and TRBJ2-7; TRBD1 might be the D (7 bases). The origin of this receptor is a man of 80 years or more with acute or convalescent COVID-19. What was sequenced was peripheral blood. CDR3 protein: CASSSTGRGVYEQYF. In DNA, the CDR3 is TGTGCCAGCAGTAGTACTGGCAGGGGGGTCTACGAGCAGTACTTC.